This section outlines one TCR beta chain sequence together with its context. Patients in Seattle were enrolled during active infection, then followed longitudinally. The record originates from a study of blood T cell repertoires in COVID-19. Study summary: Whether acute or convalescent, the COVID-19 samples came from the United States, Italy and Spain.

As processed by the authors: Nucleated cell counts were estimated from reference gene primer amplification. Sequencing used immunoSEQ multiplex PCR; TCRdb keeps in-frame clones, though not all of them. The V and J calls and the clone size are those of that table, but D and trimming were determined from the DNA. The sample has about 480,000 clones, 88% seen once. The germline gives CDR1 SNHLY, CDR2 FYNNEI. The CDR3 loop spans 17 amino acids. V was pared by 3 bases and J by 1 base, with 13 bases between. V gene TRBV2 combines with J gene TRBJ2-6, with D perhaps matching TRBD2 (6 bases). Sequencing was done on a sample of peripheral blood. This TCR was recovered from a woman in her fifties or sixties with COVID-19, enrolled during active disease. The CDR3 protein is CASSDYAGKSGANVLTF. CDR3 DNA sequence: TGTGCCAGCAGTGATTATGCGGGGAAATCTGGGGCCAACGTCCTGACTTTC.